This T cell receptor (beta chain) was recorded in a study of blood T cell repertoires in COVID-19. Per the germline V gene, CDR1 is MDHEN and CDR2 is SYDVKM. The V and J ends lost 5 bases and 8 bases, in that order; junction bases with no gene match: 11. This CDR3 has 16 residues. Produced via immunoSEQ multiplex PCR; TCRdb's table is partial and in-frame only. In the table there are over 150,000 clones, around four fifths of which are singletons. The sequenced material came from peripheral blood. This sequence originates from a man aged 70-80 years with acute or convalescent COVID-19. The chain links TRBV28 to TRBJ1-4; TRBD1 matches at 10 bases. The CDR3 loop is CASSPTGGQGWEKLFF. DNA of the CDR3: TGTGCCAGCAGTCCTACAGGGGGACAGGGGTGGGAAAAACTGTTTTTT.